These 29 T cell receptor beta chains share one sample of origin, sequenced in a study of identical twins' blood T cells. TCRdb itself ran the 5' RACE reads through MiXCR, one entry per CDR3 protein. The table shows roughly 340,000 distinct CDR3 sequences, with about 28% occurring only once. Material: PBMCs. Every receptor here comes from a woman between 18 and 50 years old in good health.

This sequence joins TRBV5-6 and TRBJ2-6; a weak D match, TRBD1 (5 bases). CDR3 size: 18 residues. Germline-derived CDR1 and CDR2 are SGHDT and YYEEEE. V lost 0 bases, J lost 4 bases, and 17 bases lay in between. The DNA for the CDR3 is TGTGCCAGCAGCTTGGATCAGGGATGGTTCTCCGGGGCCAACGTCCTGACTTTC. Translation: CASSLDQGWFSGANVLTF.

This chain joins TRBV12-3 or TRBV12-4 and TRBJ2-4; 10 nucleotides agree with TRBD1. The CDR3 is 15 amino acids. The V and J ends lost 3 bases and 3 bases, in that order; junction bases with no gene match: 2. DNA of the CDR3: TGTGCCAGCAGTTTGGGGACAGGGGACAAAAACATTCAGTACTTC. Amino acid sequence: CASSLGTGDKNIQYF.

This clonotype has more than one count but fewer than ten. This rearrangement joins TRBV20-1 to TRBJ2-1; D is ambiguous. Trimming removed 1 base at V and 3 bases at J, with 7 bases between. Germline values: CDR1 DFQATT, CDR2 SNEGSKA (reference sequence). The CDR3 has 13 amino acids. The CDR3 spells CSARGEIYNEQFF. CDR3 bases: TGCAGTGCTAGAGGTGAAATCTACAATGAGCAGTTCTTC.

In its sample, this clonotype was seen once. This chain links TRBV19 with TRBJ2-1; 7 bases fit TRBD2. Per the germline V gene, CDR1 is LNHDA and CDR2 is SQIVND (reference sequence). CDR3 length equals 15 residues. V gave up 4 bases and J gave up 2 bases; unmatched junction bases: 5. The CDR3, as DNA: TGTGCCAGTAGTAGGGGACGGGAGGCCTACAATGAGCAGTTCTTC. Amino acids: CASSRGREAYNEQFF.

This clonotype was seen a few times. This chain connects TRBV29-1 to TRBJ2-3; tentative D call: TRBD1 (5 bases). V was clipped by 2 bases and J by 1 base, with 19 bases between them. The CDR3 extends over 17 amino acids. Germline V gene sequence: CDR1 SQVTM, CDR2 ANQGSEA. CDR3 sequence: CSVERRSGSQGTDTQYF. CDR3 nucleotides: TGCAGCGTTGAAAGGCGTTCCGGGTCACAGGGCACAGATACGCAGTATTTT.

DNA for the CDR3: TGTGCCAGCACCCGGACAGAGAGCACAGATACGCAGTATTTT. This gives the protein CASTRTESTDTQYF. The chain couples TRBV5-5 to TRBJ2-3; a weak D match, TRBD1 (6 bases). The CDR3 extends over 14 amino acids. Trimming took 6 bases from V and 0 from J, leaving 11 bases between them. Per the germline V gene, CDR1 is SGHKS and CDR2 is YYEKEE (reference sequence).

This clonotype has just a few counts. The chain links TRBV11-3 to TRBJ1-3, with D uncertain. CDR3 size: 12 residues. Per the germline V gene, CDR1 is SGHNT and CDR2 is YENEEA. V gave up 5 bases and J gave up 2 bases, with 4 bases separating them. The DNA of the CDR3 is TGTGCCAGCAGCACCACTGGAAACACCATATATTTT. Amino acids: CASSTTGNTIYF.

Concerning this clonotype: An end of the junction does not agree with germline; a read error may underlie this. The CDR3 reads CSIMDSPPSDTQYF. CDR3 nucleotide sequence: TGTTCCATAATGGACTCTCCTCCCTCAGATACGCAGTATTTT. This chain links TRBV10-3 with TRBJ2-3, with D possibly TRBD2 on 5 matching bases. CDR3 length: 14 amino acids. Germline CDR1 is ENHRY and CDR2 is SYGVKD.

This clonotype has at least ten counts. The chain employs TRBV29-1 and TRBJ1-1; D might be TRBD1 (6 bases). The V gene lost 4 bases and the J gene lost 1 base, with 13 bases spanning the gap. Germline-derived CDR1 and CDR2 are SQVTM and ANQGSEA. The CDR3 is made up of 14 amino acids. Written as DNA, the CDR3 is TGCAGCGTTGGAGACGACAGGACGAACACTGAAGCTTTCTTT. Its protein is CSVGDDRTNTEAFF.

This clonotype was counted a few times. The chain couples TRBV12-5 to TRBJ1-1, with TRBD1 identical over 11 bases. With 0 bases clipped from V and 0 bases from J, the junction kept 6 bases outside the gene matches. CDR1 is LGHNT and CDR2 is FRNRAP in the germline V gene. The CDR3 is 18 amino acids. The CDR3 spells CASGLVLGQGALNTEAFF. The CDR3 DNA reads TGTGCTAGTGGTTTGGTACTAGGACAGGGGGCATTGAACACTGAAGCTTTCTTT.

With regard to this clonotype: One junction end does not reproduce the germline sequence, and a read error may be involved. This chain joins TRBV4-2 and TRBJ1-4, with D unclear. Looked up from germline, CDR1 is LGHNA and CDR2 is YNFKEQ. The length of the CDR3 is 12 residues. The CDR3 nucleotides read TGTGCCAGCAGCCGCCAAGAGTTGGAACTGCTTTTT. Translated, it gives CASSRQELELLF.

The table lists this clonotype with many counts. The chain is built from TRBV5-4 and TRBJ1-2, with a possible D match to TRBD1 (5 bases). Trimming cost V 1 base and J 8 bases, with 18 bases left between them. The germline gives CDR1 SGHNT, CDR2 YYREEE (reference sequence). The CDR3 runs 15 residues. CDR3 protein: CASSLNGGPLWGYTF. DNA of the CDR3: TGTGCCAGCAGCTTGAACGGGGGACCACTATGGGGCTACACCTTC.

This chain links TRBV7-2 with TRBJ2-7, with 8 bases matching TRBD1. CDR3 length: 16 amino acids. Germline assignment: CDR1 SGHTA and CDR2 FQGNSA. V shed 3 bases and J 2 bases; nucleotides not matched to a gene: 9. Written as DNA, the CDR3 is TGTGCCAGCAGCTTTAAGACAGGGGAGACCCCCTACGAGCAGTACTTC. Protein product: CASSFKTGETPYEQYF.

This clonotype has more than one count but fewer than ten. The V call is TRBV5-1, the J call TRBJ2-3, with TRBD2 as a possible D gene (7 bases). This CDR3 is built from 16 residues. Trimming removed 1 base at V and 2 bases at J, with 14 bases between. Germline V gives CDR1 SGHRS, CDR2 YFSETQ. The DNA for the CDR3 is TGCGCCAGCAGCTTGAGTTGGCGGGGGCTCACAGATACGCAGTATTTT. Encoded protein: CASSLSWRGLTDTQYF.

To note about this clonotype: Because it lacks the conserved phenylalanine or tryptophan at the end, this CDR3 is likely a read error. The chain links TRBV20-1 to TRBJ1-1; D is uncertain. V was shortened by 0 bases and J by 3 bases, with 8 bases between the two germline ends. Germline-derived CDR1 and CDR2 are DFQATT and SNEGSKA (reference sequence). The CDR3 runs to 13 residues. CDR3 region: CSARDTGHTEAFL. As DNA, the CDR3 is TGCAGTGCTAGAGATACGGGTCACACTGAAGCTTTCCTT.

The chain recombines TRBV29-1 with TRBJ2-7; 9 nucleotides line up with TRBD1. The length of the CDR3 is 14 residues. Germline CDR1 and CDR2: SQVTM and ANQGSEA. Trimming took 5 bases from V and 4 from J; bases not matched to a gene: 9. The CDR3 is CSVRTGQGTYEQYF. The CDR3 DNA reads as TGCAGCGTTCGAACCGGACAGGGGACTTACGAGCAGTACTTC.

The sample holds one count of this clonotype. A much larger clone differs from this one at a single base, so this may be a read error. V is TRBV29-1 and J is TRBJ1-1; 7 bases align to TRBD1. The CDR3 length is 12 residues. Germline V gene sequence: CDR1 SQVTM, CDR2 ANQGSEA. CDR3 DNA sequence: TGCAGCGTTGAACAGGGGGGGACTGAAGCTTCCTTT. It specifies CSVEQGGTEASF. The full variable domain, rest sourced from reference TRBV29-1 and TRBJ1-1, is SAVISQKPSRDICQRGTSLTIQCQVDSQVTMMFWYRQQPGQSLTLIATANQGSEATYESGFVIDKFPISRPNLTFSTLTVSNMSPEDSSIYLCSVEQGGTEASFGQGTRLTVV.

This clonotype was seen repeatedly, ten times or more. The V gene is TRBV5-5, the J gene TRBJ1-1, with D hard to call. The CDR3 is 15 amino acids. The V and J ends lost 4 bases and 0 bases respectively, with 13 bases between them. Germline V lookup: CDR1 SGHKS, CDR2 YYEKEE (reference sequence). This chain's CDR3 is CASSNPALMNTEAFF. The CDR3 nucleotides read TGTGCCAGCAGCAATCCCGCATTAATGAACACTGAAGCTTTCTTT.

This rearrangement joins TRBV7-9 to TRBJ1-4; 9 nucleotides match TRBD1. V was clipped by 4 bases and J by 5 bases; unmatched bases: 5. This CDR3 has 15 amino acids. The V gene's germline CDR1 is SEHNR and CDR2 FQNEAQ (reference sequence). The CDR3 DNA reads as TGTGCCAGCAGCTACCAACAGGGGGCAAATGAAAAACTGTTTTTT. Protein product: CASSYQQGANEKLFF.

In its sample, this clonotype was seen many times. CDR3 sequence reads: CASSPVRGYTEAFF. The CDR3 nucleotides read TGCGCCAGCAGCCCGGTACGGGGGTACACTGAAGCTTTCTTT. The chain recombines TRBV5-1 with TRBJ1-1, with a tentative D call TRBD1 (5 bases). The CDR3 sequence is 14 residues long. The V and J ends lost 4 bases and 3 bases respectively, with 13 bases between them. Germline-derived CDR1 and CDR2 are SGHRS and YFSETQ.

In its sample, this clonotype was seen many times. The chain employs TRBV19 and TRBJ2-1, with TRBD2 matching over 10 bases. With 6 bases clipped from V and 8 bases from J, the junction kept 10 bases outside the gene matches. This CDR3 is built from 15 residues. Germline V gives CDR1 LNHDA, CDR2 SQIVND (reference sequence). The chain's CDR3 is CASSLASGSLYEQFF. CDR3 DNA: TGTGCCAGTAGCCTTGCTAGCGGGAGTTTGTATGAGCAGTTCTTC.

A few counts support this clonotype. The chain combines TRBV7-9 with TRBJ1-3, with D possibly matching TRBD1 (6 bases). From germline, CDR1 is SEHNR and CDR2 FQNEAQ (reference sequence). Trimming left V 5 bases short and J 7 bases short, with 15 bases between. The CDR3 consists of 14 residues. CDR3 residues: CASSGRQGGNTIYF. In DNA, the CDR3 is TGTGCCAGCAGCGGTCGACAAGGGGGTAACACCATATATTTT.

This clonotype was observed a few times. The chain recombines TRBV5-5 with TRBJ1-4; TRBD1 might be the D (5 bases). The CDR3 is 14 amino acids. V was shortened by 7 bases and J by 7 bases, with 17 bases between the two germline ends. Germline V gene lookup returns CDR1 SGHKS and CDR2 YYEKEE (reference sequence). DNA of the CDR3: TGTGCCAGCGCCTTATGGGGCAGCCGTGAAAAACTGTTTTTT. Encoded protein: CASALWGSREKLFF.

This chain links TRBV12-3 or TRBV12-4 with TRBJ1-2, with D perhaps matching TRBD1 (5 bases). Trimming pared 3 bases from V and 4 bases from J, leaving 24 bases between. There are 18 residues in the CDR3. The CDR3 here is CASSLRGSHLIGGYGYTF. The CDR3 DNA reads TGTGCCAGCAGTTTGCGAGGGTCCCACTTAATTGGGGGCTATGGCTACACCTTC.

This chain links TRBV7-2 with TRBJ2-3, with D tentatively TRBD1 (6 bases). There are 15 residues in the CDR3. Germline V gene sequence: CDR1 SGHTA, CDR2 FQGNSA. The germline V and J ends were trimmed by 4 bases and 4 bases, with 15 bases remaining between them. CDR3 residues: CASSSTTGFPDTQYF. In DNA form, the CDR3 reads TGTGCCAGCAGCTCCACAACAGGGTTCCCAGATACGCAGTATTTT.

V is TRBV6-5 and J is TRBJ2-2, with TRBD2 matching over 14 bases. Germline-derived CDR1 and CDR2 are MNHEY and SVGAGI. The CDR3 is 15 residues long. The trim removed 7 bases at V and 6 bases at J, leaving 4 bases unmatched. This CDR3 reads CASKRGLAGAGELFF. For the CDR3, the DNA is TGTGCCAGCAAAAGGGGACTAGCGGGAGCCGGGGAGCTGTTTTTT.

This clonotype has only a few counts. The rearrangement links TRBV7-2 to TRBJ2-1; TRBD2 matches at 8 bases. This CDR3 region has 16 residues. The V gene's germline CDR1 is SGHTA and CDR2 FQGNSA. The V gene end was trimmed by 5 bases and the J gene end by 9 bases; junction bases not matched to a gene: 15. CDR3 amino acids: CASSPQAQREMGEQFF. For the CDR3, the DNA is TGTGCCAGCAGCCCACAGGCTCAGCGGGAGATGGGTGAGCAGTTCTTC.

The chain combines TRBV5-1 with TRBJ1-1; the D gene is possibly TRBD1 (6 bases). The V end was cut by 4 bases, the J end by 7 bases, with 17 bases between. From germline, CDR1 is SGHRS and CDR2 YFSETQ. The CDR3 has 14 amino acids. The CDR3 spells CASSPQTGTFEAFF. The CDR3 coding sequence is TGCGCCAGCAGCCCCCAGACAGGCACCTTTGAAGCTTTCTTT.

This clonotype was seen ten or more times. This chain connects TRBV10-3 to TRBJ2-2; a weak D match, TRBD1 (6 bases). Looked up from germline, CDR1 is ENHRY and CDR2 is SYGVKD. The CDR3 contains 14 residues. V was trimmed by 5 bases and J by 1 base, leaving 8 bases between them. The CDR3 here is CAISPGQNTGELFF. For the CDR3, the DNA is TGTGCCATCAGTCCGGGACAGAACACCGGGGAGCTGTTTTTT.